This TCR beta chain was observed in a study of blood T cell repertoires in COVID-19. At the level of the study: Samples came from the United States, Italy and Spain, spanning acute and convalescent COVID-19. T cells, B-cell-depleted T cells, or PBMCs provided the cDNA or gDNA that served as material.

As processed by the authors: Nucleated cell counts were estimated from reference gene primer amplification. Clones were read by immunoSEQ multiplex PCR, and TCRdb kept only the in-frame ones, dropping some. V, J and clone size derive from that table, while D and trimming were established from the DNA sequence. The sample includes roughly 130,000 clones, 60% to 85% seen only once; the top ten take around a sixth. Germline assignment: CDR1 KGHSH and CDR2 LQKENI. V gave up 8 bases and J gave up 1 base, with 15 bases separating them. The CDR3 sequence is 14 residues long. The sequence came from a middle-aged man with acute or convalescent COVID-19. Material for sequencing was peripheral blood. The chain uses TRBV18 and TRBJ2-7, with a tentative D call TRBD2 (5 bases). This CDR3 reads CASPGWGGSYEQYV. The CDR3 bases are TGTGCCAGCCCGGGGTGGGGTGGGTCCTACGAGCAGTACGTC.